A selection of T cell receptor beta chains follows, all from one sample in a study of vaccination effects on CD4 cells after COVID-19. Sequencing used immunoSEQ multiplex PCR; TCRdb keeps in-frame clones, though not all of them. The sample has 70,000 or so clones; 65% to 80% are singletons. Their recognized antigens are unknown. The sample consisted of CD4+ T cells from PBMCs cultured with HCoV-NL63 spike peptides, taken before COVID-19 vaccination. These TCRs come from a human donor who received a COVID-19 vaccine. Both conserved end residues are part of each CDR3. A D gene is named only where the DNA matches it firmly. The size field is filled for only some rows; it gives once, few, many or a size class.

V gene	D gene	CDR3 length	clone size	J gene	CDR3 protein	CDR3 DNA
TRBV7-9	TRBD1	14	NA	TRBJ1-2	CASRVLQGAHGYTF	TGTGCCAGCAGAGTGTTACAGGGGGCCCATGGCTACACCTTC
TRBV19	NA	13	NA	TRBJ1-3	CASSRTVGNTIYF	TGTGCCAGTAGTCGGACAGTTGGAAACACCATATATTTT
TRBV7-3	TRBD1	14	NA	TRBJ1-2	CASSPRTGSYGYTF	TGTGCCAGCAGCCCGAGGACAGGGTCGTATGGCTACACCTTC
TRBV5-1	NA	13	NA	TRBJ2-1	CASRVSLGNEQFF	TGCGCCAGCAGGGTGAGCTTGGGCAATGAGCAGTTCTTC
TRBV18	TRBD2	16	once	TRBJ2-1	CASSPPSTSGGNEQFF	TGTGCCAGCTCACCACCGTCGACTAGCGGGGGTAATGAGCAGTTCTTC
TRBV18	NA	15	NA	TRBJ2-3	CASSQLDSNQNTQYF	TGTGCCAGCTCACAATTGGACAGCAACCAAAATACGCAGTATTTT
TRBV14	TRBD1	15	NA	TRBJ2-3	CASSRDRGWIDTQYF	TGTGCCAGCAGCCGGGACAGGGGGTGGATAGATACGCAGTATTTT
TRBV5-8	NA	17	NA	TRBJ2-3	CASPIPFFSAGADTQYF	TGTGCCAGCCCTATACCCTTCTTTTCGGCAGGGGCAGATACGCAGTATTTT
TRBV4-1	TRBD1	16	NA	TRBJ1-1	CASSRERQGGSTEAFF	TGCGCCAGCAGCCGCGAAAGACAGGGTGGGAGCACTGAAGCTTTCTTT
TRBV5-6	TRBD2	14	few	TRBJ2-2	CASTSGGGTGELFF	TGTGCCAGCACTTCGGGCGGGGGCACCGGGGAGCTGTTTTTT
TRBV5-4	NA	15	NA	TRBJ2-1	CASSFSSNSYNEQFF	TGTGCCAGCAGCTTCTCATCTAACTCCTACAATGAGCAGTTCTTC
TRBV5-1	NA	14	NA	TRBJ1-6	CASSLDSKNSPLHF	TGCGCCAGCAGCTTGGACAGTAAGAATTCACCCCTCCACTTT
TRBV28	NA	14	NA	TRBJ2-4	CASSLTQGQNIQYF	TGTGCCAGCAGTTTAACCCAGGGACAAAACATTCAGTACTTC
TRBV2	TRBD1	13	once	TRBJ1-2	CASSAGQFYGYTF	TGTGCCAGCAGTGCGGGACAGTTCTATGGCTACACCTTC
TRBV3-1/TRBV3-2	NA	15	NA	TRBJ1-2	CASSQDLTPGNGYTF	TGTGCCAGCAGCCAAGATTTAACACCAGGCAATGGCTACACCTTC
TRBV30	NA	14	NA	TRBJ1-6	CAWSALTGPSPLHF	TGTGCCTGGAGTGCCCTAACAGGGCCATCACCCCTCCACTTT
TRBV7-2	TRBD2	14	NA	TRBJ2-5	CASSRGGALETQYF	TGTGCCAGCAGCCGCGGGGGGGCCTTGGAGACCCAGTACTTC